The present TCR beta chain was sequenced within a study of T-cell memory formation after mild COVID-19. Study summary: For the most part, TCR clusters were specific to one donor.

Constant-segment primers were used for 5'RACE, and the resulting TCR alpha and TCR beta cDNA libraries carried sample barcodes and UMIs. TCRdb ran MiXCR on the 5' RACE reads and lists one entry per CDR3 protein. Here the sample spans 300,000 to 400,000 distinct CDR3 sequences, under 15% being singletons. As for this clonotype: Its antigen is not known.

Between the trimmed V and J ends, which lost 3 bases and 6 bases, there was a span of 15 bases. CDR3 size: 16 residues. The germline V gene encodes CDR1 KGHSH and CDR2 LQKENI. Regarding the study as a whole: While clones contracting from day 15 to 85 were balanced between CD4 and CD8, later expanders leaned CD4+. CD8+ contracting clones occupied EMRA, while CD4+ ones occupied mainly CM and EM.

The V gene is TRBV18, the J gene TRBJ1-6, with no clear D. This TCR came from a man aged 18 to 30 who had mild COVID-19 (a few samples of this study predate the infection). Cell type and time point are not known. The sample comprised PBMCs or a T cell subset sorted from them (not recorded which). Written as DNA, the CDR3 is TGTGCCAGCTCACCCCTTGACACGGGCGGTAATTCACCCCTCCACTTT. Protein: CASSPLDTGGNSPLHF.